Included here is one T cell receptor beta chain sequence, with context. What it binds is not known. This specimen comes from a study of cytomegalovirus exposure and HLA in healthy donors. Study-wide results and limits: In the analysis, some V segments, TRBV6-2 and TRBV6-3 included, were excluded as indistinguishable.

Use of 60 Vbeta and 13 Jbeta primers characterized the PCR. TCRdb's copy holds only in-frame clones and misses some; the assay was immunoSEQ multiplex PCR. The sample records tens of thousands of clones, about 61% being singletons. There are 16 residues in the CDR3. V was shortened by 0 bases and J by 0 bases, with 11 bases between the two germline ends. Germline CDR1 is MNHEY and CDR2 is SVGAGI. The sequence came from a woman aged 45-65 years in good health and CMV-seronegative. J is TRBJ1-2 and V is TRBV6-5; D might be TRBD1 (6 bases). Sequencing was performed on PBMCs. The CDR3 DNA is TGTGCCAGCAGTTACTCCTCACAGGGAGCTAACTATGGCTACACCTTC. Protein product: CASSYSSQGANYGYTF.